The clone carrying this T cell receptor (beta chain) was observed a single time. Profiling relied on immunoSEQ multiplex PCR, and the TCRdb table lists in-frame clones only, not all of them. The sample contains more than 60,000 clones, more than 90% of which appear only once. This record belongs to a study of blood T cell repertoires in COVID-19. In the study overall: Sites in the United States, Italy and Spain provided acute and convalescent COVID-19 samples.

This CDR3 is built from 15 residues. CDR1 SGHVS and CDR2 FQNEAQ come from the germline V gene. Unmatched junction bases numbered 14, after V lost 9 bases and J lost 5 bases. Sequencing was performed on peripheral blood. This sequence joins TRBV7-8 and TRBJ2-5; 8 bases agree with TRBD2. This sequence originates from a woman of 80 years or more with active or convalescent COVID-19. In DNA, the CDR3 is TGTGCCAGTAGCCTACGACTAGCGACTCCCGAGACCCAGTACTTC. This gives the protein CASSLRLATPETQYF.